These T cell receptor beta chains were read from a single sample in a study of blood T cell repertoires in COVID-19. Method: immunoSEQ multiplex PCR; TCRdb's copy keeps in-frame clones and lacks some. This sample carries about 250,000 clones, about 80% of them seen once, and the ten largest clones take 4.4%. Sequences were obtained from peripheral blood. These receptors all come from a man aged 45-60 years with active or convalescent COVID-19. CDR3s include the opening cysteine and the closing phenylalanine or tryptophan. The D gene is left open where the match is weak. Clone size is not always given. Where it is, it says once, few, many or a class for expanded clones.

clone_size	v_call	j_call	d_call	cdr3_aa	cdr3_nt
once	TRBV5-1	TRBJ1-6	TRBD1	CASSVGQGGATPGSPLHF	TGCGCCAGCAGCGTGGGACAGGGGGGCGCCACCCCGGGGTCACCCCTCCACTTT
NA	TRBV5-1	TRBJ1-1	NA	CASSTGWGRKDTEAFF	TGCGCCAGCAGCACGGGGTGGGGGCGCAAGGACACTGAAGCTTTCTTT
NA	TRBV5-1	TRBJ2-3	NA	CASSLLFGGAVGADTQYF	TGCGCCAGCAGCTTGTTGTTTGGAGGGGCGGTTGGAGCAGATACGCAGTATTTT
NA	TRBV30	TRBJ1-5	NA	CAWSRSTTDQPQHF	TGTGCCTGGAGCCGATCGACTACCGATCAGCCCCAGCATTTT
NA	TRBV3-1/TRBV3-2	TRBJ1-5	TRBD1	CASSPMTGSGQPQHF	TGTGCCAGCAGCCCCATGACAGGGTCCGGTCAGCCCCAGCATTTT
NA	TRBV18	TRBJ2-5	TRBD2	CASSGSGGVQETQYF	TGTGCCAGCTCCGGTAGCGGGGGGGTCCAAGAGACCCAGTACTTC
NA	TRBV15	TRBJ2-3	NA	CATSREERDTQYF	TGTGCCACCAGCAGAGAAGAGAGAGATACGCAGTATTTT
NA	TRBV19	TRBJ2-2	TRBD1	CASSIRGPGELFF	TGTGCCAGTAGTATAAGGGGGCCCGGGGAGCTGTTTTTT
NA	TRBV6-5	TRBJ1-1	NA	CASSYGGLNTEAFF	TGTGCCAGCAGTTACGGGGGGTTGAACACTGAAGCTTTCTTT
NA	TRBV6-9	TRBJ2-7	TRBD1	CASSKADRAICEQYF	TGTGCCAGCAGCAAAGCCGACAGGGCCATCTGTGAGCAGTACTTC
NA	TRBV9	TRBJ1-6	NA	CASSVETGSHSPLHF	TGTGCCAGCAGCGTAGAAACAGGGTCGCATTCACCCCTCCACTTT